This T cell receptor beta chain was recorded in a study of blood T cell repertoires in COVID-19. Study information: COVID-19 samples collected from the United States, Italy and Spain covered acute and convalescent phases. From T cells, B-cell-depleted T cells, or PBMCs came the material, which was cDNA or gDNA.

The CDR3 is 13 residues long. Germline V gene sequence: CDR1 SGHDT, CDR2 YYEEEE. The V gene end was trimmed by 5 bases and the J gene end by 13 bases; junction bases not matched to a gene: 9. Per the study methods: Amplifying reference gene primers gave estimates of nucleated cell counts. Assay used: immunoSEQ multiplex PCR; TCRdb lists only in-frame clones, some missing. Clone size and the V and J calls come from that table; the DNA yielded D and trimming. Found here are a few hundred thousand clones, about 90% of them singletons; the top ten hold 2% to 3%. The source of this sequence is a man aged 18 to 29 with active or convalescent COVID-19. Sequencing input: peripheral blood. This chain uses TRBV5-6 with TRBJ1-2, with 12 bases aligning to TRBD1. CDR3 DNA: TGTGCCAGCAGGACCCGGGACAGGGGGCGTTCCACCTTC. This gives the protein CASRTRDRGRSTF.